These T cell receptor beta chains were read from a single sample in a study of shared clonotypes between healthy human individuals. This table comes from immunoSEQ multiplex PCR, and its TCRdb copy is limited to in-frame clones, with some not included. The sample lists over 2 million clones, around 90% occurring once. Material: naive CD4+ T cells from PBMCs. These receptors all stem from a man aged 18 to 35 in good health. Some clones in this sample may be carry-over from other donors' samples. Both conserved end residues are part of each CDR3. The D gene is left open where the match is weak. Clone size, where shown, is once, few, many, or a class for clones that have expanded.

- - TRBJ1-2 TRBV12-5 CASGLVLGPVGGYTF TGTGCTAGTGGTTTGGTACTTGGGCCTGTGGGAGGCTACACCTTC
- TRBD1 TRBJ1-2 TRBV6-5 CASSSHPGTDYGYTF TGTGCCAGCAGTTCCCACCCCGGGACAGATTATGGCTACACCTTC
- - TRBJ1-2 TRBV18 CASSPMQAGEANYGYTF TGTGCCAGCTCACCAATGCAAGCGGGCGAAGCTAACTATGGCTACACCTTC
few - TRBJ2-7 TRBV2 CASSERIRSYEQYF TGTGCCAGCAGTGAACGCATTCGCTCCTACGAGCAGTACTTC
- TRBD1 TRBJ1-2 TRBV6-5 CASSRGQGGYGYTF TGTGCCAGCAGTAGAGGACAGGGGGGGTATGGCTACACCTTC
- - TRBJ1-2 TRBV28 CASSLRWGADYGYTF TGTGCCAGCAGTCTACGGTGGGGGGCGGACTATGGCTACACCTTC
- - TRBJ2-3 TRBV11-2 CASSRLQQLLTDTQYF TGTGCCAGCAGCCGCCTACAACAACTACTCACAGATACGCAGTATTTT
- - TRBJ1-2 TRBV2 CASSDEPRVHYGYTF TGTGCCAGCAGTGATGAGCCCAGGGTGCACTATGGCTACACCTTC
- - TRBJ2-7 TRBV5-1 CASSLTPSEQYF TGCGCCAGCAGCTTGACCCCCAGCGAGCAGTACTTC
- TRBD1 TRBJ1-5 TRBV7-9 CASSSDRGKGNQPQHF TGTGCCAGCAGCTCGGACAGGGGGAAAGGCAATCAGCCCCAGCATTTT
- - TRBJ2-7 TRBV18 CASSPIGPYEQYF TGTGCCAGCTCACCAATAGGACCCTACGAGCAGTACTTC
- TRBD1 TRBJ2-7 TRBV18 CASSRGTGVEQYF TGTGCCAGCTCGAGGGGGACAGGGGTCGAGCAGTACTTC
- - TRBJ2-2 TRBV28 CASSLQKSDDGELFF TGTGCCAGCAGTTTACAGAAGTCGGACGACGGGGAGCTGTTTTTT
- - TRBJ1-2 TRBV28 CASGGGPNYGYTF TGTGCCAGCGGCGGAGGGCCCAACTATGGCTACACCTTC
once TRBD2 TRBJ2-5 TRBV11-2 CASSGETSGQETQYF TGTGCCAGCAGCGGAGAGACTAGCGGACAAGAGACCCAGTACTTC
few - TRBJ2-3 TRBV28 CASSLVTATDTQYF TGTGCCAGCAGTTTGGTGACAGCGACAGATACGCAGTATTTT
- TRBD1 TRBJ1-5 TRBV5-8 CASSLLLGGGQPQHF TGTGCCAGCAGCTTGCTTCTAGGGGGCGGGCAGCCCCAGCATTTT
- - TRBJ1-5 TRBV5-1 CASSLSTASGPQHF TGCGCCAGCAGCTTATCGACGGCCTCGGGGCCCCAGCATTTT
- TRBD1 TRBJ1-2 TRBV7-9 CASSFRAPGQGTDGYTF TGTGCCAGCAGCTTCCGGGCCCCGGGACAGGGAACGGATGGCTACACCTTC
- - TRBJ2-1 TRBV4-1 CASSQLRLRVPRGEQFF TGCGCCAGCAGCCAACTACGGCTGCGGGTGCCCCGAGGTGAGCAGTTCTTC
- - TRBJ1-1 TRBV27 CASSLYGVGTEAFF TGTGCCAGCAGTTTATATGGGGTAGGCACTGAAGCTTTCTTT
- - TRBJ2-6 TRBV27 CASRMVSGANVLTF TGTGCCAGCCGGATGGTTTCTGGGGCCAACGTCCTGACTTTC
- - TRBJ2-1 TRBV7-2 CASSLDPVYSYNEQFF TGTGCCAGCAGCTTAGACCCGGTATACTCCTACAATGAGCAGTTCTTC
- - TRBJ1-1 TRBV2 CASSDPAGLNTEAFF TGTGCCAGCAGTGATCCCGCAGGGCTGAACACTGAAGCTTTCTTT
- - TRBJ2-1 TRBV7-3 CASSPSAIGVPFF TGTGCCAGCAGCCCCTCGGCAATTGGAGTCCCGTTCTTC
- - TRBJ1-2 TRBV7-9 CASSLGARANYGYTF TGTGCCAGCAGCTTAGGGGCACGAGCTAACTATGGCTACACCTTC
once TRBD1 TRBJ1-1 TRBV6-1 CASSVRDSVNTEAFF TGTGCCAGCAGTGTAAGGGACAGTGTGAACACTGAAGCTTTCTTT
few - TRBJ1-1 TRBV5-4 CASLPPGRDTEAFF TGTGCCAGCCTCCCCCCAGGAAGGGACACTGAAGCTTTCTTT
once - TRBJ1-6 TRBV6-5 CASSYSENSPLHF TGTGCCAGCAGTTACTCCGAGAATTCACCCCTCCACTTT
- - TRBJ1-1 TRBV6-5 CASSYSSVTANTEAFF TGTGCCAGCAGTTACTCGAGTGTGACAGCGAACACTGAAGCTTTCTTT
- - TRBJ1-4 TRBV6-6 CASSKNEKLFF TGTGCCAGCAGTAAAAATGAAAAACTGTTTTTT